The next 4 T cell receptor beta chains were all read from a single sample in a study of Tregs in tolerant kidney transplant recipients. Mixed chimerism was transient after nonmyeloablative marrow transplants from related graft donors. Repertoires were generated with immunoSEQ multiplex PCR, while TCRdb's copy carries only in-frame clones and drops some. The sample lists approximately 90,000 clones, roughly 93% occurring once. The source was CD4+ T cells from blood (PBMCs), collected 12 months after the transplant. These receptors were obtained from a human patient who received a combined kidney and bone marrow transplant. Part of the T cell pool may stem from the graft donor.

The rearrangement uses TRBV5-4 and TRBJ1-2, with 8 bases fitting TRBD1. This CDR3 region has 13 residues. The junction had 5 bases not matched to a gene; V was cut back by 7 bases and J by 3 bases. The germline V gene encodes CDR1 SGHNT and CDR2 YYREEE (reference sequence). Here the CDR3 reads CASRRGRDYGYTF. CDR3 nucleotides: TGTGCCAGCCGCAGGGGGCGCGACTATGGCTACACCTTC.

This chain connects TRBV27 to TRBJ2-7; 9 bases are shared with TRBD1. The J segment lost 4 bases and the V segment lost 3 bases, leaving 16 bases of the junction unmatched. There are 18 residues in the CDR3. Germline lookup yields CDR1 MNHEY and CDR2 SMNVEV (reference sequence). The DNA of the CDR3 is TGTGCCAGCAGTTTTTTTATGAGACCGGGACAGGGTCGGTACGAGCAGTACTTC. Its translation: CASSFFMRPGQGRYEQYF.

The rearrangement links TRBV5-8 to TRBJ2-1; a weak D match, TRBD2 (5 bases). The CDR3 consists of 16 residues. V shed 2 bases and J shed 0 bases, with 12 bases lying between them. CDR1 and CDR2 (germline): SGHTS, YDEGEE. The CDR3 loop is CASSFQSGYSYNEQFF. CDR3 DNA sequence: TGTGCCAGCAGCTTCCAGAGCGGATACTCCTACAATGAGCAGTTCTTC.

V and J are TRBV21-1 and TRBJ2-3; the tabulated D call, TRBD2, remains unverified against the DNA. TRBV21-1 has pseudogene status. CDR3 length: 16 residues. The CDR3: CASSKRGGASTDTQYF. In nucleotides, the CDR3 is TGTGCCAGCAGCAAACGGGGCGGGGCTAGCACAGATACGCAGTATTTT.